This TCR beta chain was retrieved from a study of CD8+ T cells in alopecia areata. Noted treatment: oral pan-JAK inhibitor, 5-10 mg twice daily. This CDR3 spans 16 amino acids. V lost 4 bases, J lost 3 bases, and 6 bases stayed unmatched. The germline CDR1 and CDR2 sequences are SGHNT and YYREEE (reference sequence). In each case, RNA was isolated and then reverse transcribed into cDNA as the sequencing template. Measured with immunoSEQ multiplex PCR; TCRdb has only the in-frame clones, and not every one. Of over 150,000 clones in the sample, roughly 64% were seen once. This TCR derives from a human donor with alopecia areata. The specimen was CD4+ T cells sorted from blood, collected at week 24, from a patient treated with tofacitinib. This sequence joins TRBV5-4 and TRBJ2-7; TRBD2 agrees at 14 bases. Here the CDR3 DNA reads TGTGCCAGCAGCCCGGGACTAGCGGGGGTTTTCTACGAGCAGTACTTC. Translation gives CASSPGLAGVFYEQYF.